Listed below are T cell receptor beta chains from one sample, sequenced in a study of CD8 T cells in ankylosing spondylitis. TCRdb used MiXCR to reprocess the 5' RACE reads, holding one entry per CDR3 protein. Here the sample spans just over 150,000 distinct CDR3 sequences, about 16% being singletons. The sequenced material came from blood, either unsorted or a sorted T cell fraction (not recorded which). Receptors originate from a male donor with ankylosing spondylitis or in good health (not recorded which). Each CDR3 is given with its conserved first and last residue. A D gene is named only where the DNA matches it firmly. Clone size is not always given. Where it is, it says once, few, many or a class for expanded clones.

D,size,V,J,DNA,CDR3
.,many,TRBV5-1,TRBJ1-5,TGCGCCAGCAGCCTCGGGACCCACGATCAGCCCCAGCATTTT,CASSLGTHDQPQHF
TRBD2,.,TRBV11-2,TRBJ2-1,TGTGCCAGCAGCCCCTACCCTCGGACTAGCGGCCCCTCCTACAATGAGCAGTTCTTC,CASSPYPRTSGPSYNEQFF
.,many,TRBV5-1,TRBJ2-7,TGCGCCAGCAGCTCCCAGGGAAACGAGCAGTACTTC,CASSSQGNEQYF
TRBD1,.,TRBV12-3/TRBV12-4,TRBJ1-4,TGTACCAGCAGTTTAGGCCCAGGGGGCGCGAAGGACGGTGAAAAACTGTTTTTT,CTSSLGPGGAKDGEKLFF
.,.,TRBV3-1,TRBJ2-1,TGTGCCAGCAGAAGACGTGGGCACAATGAGCAGTTCTTC,CASRRRGHNEQFF
.,many,TRBV28,TRBJ2-5,TGTGCCAGCGATGACTCGGGAGCGGAGACCCAGTACTTC,CASDDSGAETQYF
TRBD2,.,TRBV5-4,TRBJ2-3,TGTGCCAGCAGCTTGGGAGCGGGACTAGCGTCCTCAGATACGCAGTACTTT,CASSLGAGLASSDTQYF
.,.,TRBV4-1,TRBJ2-7,TGCGCCAGCAGCCAAGATCCGGACGTGACCTACGAGCAGTACTTC,CASSQDPDVTYEQYF
TRBD1,many,TRBV5-1,TRBJ2-1,TGCGCCAGCGAGGACAGGGGAGTCGTCAATGAGCAGTTCTTC,CASEDRGVVNEQFF
.,many,TRBV7-3,TRBJ2-2,TGTGCCAGCAGCTCCGGACTTAACACCGGGGAGCTGTTTTTT,CASSSGLNTGELFF
.,.,TRBV29-1,TRBJ1-1,TGCAGCGTCCTTATGGGGAACACTGAAGCTTTCTTT,CSVLMGNTEAFF
TRBD2,many,TRBV20-1,TRBJ2-1,TGCAGTGCTAGACCCGTCAAACTAGCGGGAGTACCCTTC,CSARPVKLAGVPF
.,.,TRBV5-1,TRBJ2-3,TGCGCCAGCAGCTTTACTAAAGGAACAGATACGCAGTATTTT,CASSFTKGTDTQYF
TRBD1,.,TRBV4-2,TRBJ1-2,TGTGCCAGCAGCCCTTGGACAGGAGGAAACTATGGCTACACCTTC,CASSPWTGGNYGYTF
TRBD1,many,TRBV10-3,TRBJ2-7,TGTGCCATCAGTGAGACTGAAGGGACAGGGAGTCTCGAGCAGTACTTC,CAISETEGTGSLEQYF
TRBD1,.,TRBV12-3/TRBV12-4,TRBJ2-7,TGTGCCAGCAGTTTGCAGGACAGGGGAAGCGAGCAGTACTTC,CASSLQDRGSEQYF
.,many,TRBV5-5,TRBJ1-5,TGTGCCAGCAGCCGAAAGGGAGACAATCAGCCCCAGCATTTT,CASSRKGDNQPQHF
.,many,TRBV5-1,TRBJ1-1,TGCGCCAGCAGCTTGGTCGGGCAAGCTTTCTTT,CASSLVGQAFF
.,many,TRBV5-1,TRBJ2-2,TGCGCCAGCAGCTCCGATAGCGGCCTGAACACCGGGGAGCTGTTTTTT,CASSSDSGLNTGELFF
TRBD2,many,TRBV11-2,TRBJ2-3,TGTGCCAGCAGCCCTGGGGTTAGACTAGCGGGAGGGCCGGGCACAGATACGCAGTATTTT,CASSPGVRLAGGPGTDTQYF
.,many,TRBV28,TRBJ2-3,TGTGCCAGCAGTCGAGGAGGAACCTCTTATACGCAGTATTTT,CASSRGGTSYTQYF
.,few,TRBV20-1,TRBJ2-5,TGCAGTGCTAGAGATTCGACGGCAGCCCAAGAGACCCAGTACTTC,CSARDSTAAQETQYF
.,.,TRBV18,TRBJ2-5,TGTGTCAGCTCAACTACTCAAGAGACCCAGTACTTC,CVSSTTQETQYF
.,.,TRBV7-6,TRBJ1-5,TGTGCCAGCAGCTTCGCTCATAGCAATCAGCTCCAGCATTTT,CASSFAHSNQLQHF
.,.,TRBV5-4,TRBJ2-1,TGTGCCAGCAGCTTGGTCGCAGGAGGGAATGAGCAGTTCTTC,CASSLVAGGNEQFF
.,.,TRBV10-3,TRBJ2-1,TGTGCCATCAGTGAAGGGGGTCTAAACAATGAGCAGTTCTTC,CAISEGGLNNEQFF
.,.,TRBV7-2,TRBJ2-3,TGTGCCAGCAGCTTAGTGGCCGGGGGGCCAGATACGCAGTATTTT,CASSLVAGGPDTQYF